The 22 T cell receptor beta chains listed next were all sequenced from one sample in a study of blood T cell repertoires in COVID-19. Profiling relied on immunoSEQ multiplex PCR, and the TCRdb table lists in-frame clones only, not all of them. This sample has approximately 98,000 clones, with 88% found just once. Sequences were obtained from peripheral blood. The receptors were sampled from a human donor in a cohort sampled during active COVID-19.

Details on this clone: One end of the junction is discordant with germline, which a read error may explain. The V and J genes are TRBV7-7 and TRBJ2-7; 10 bases agree with TRBD1. The CDR3 is made up of 13 amino acids. The germline V gene encodes CDR1 SSHAT and CDR2 FNYEAQ (reference sequence). The CDR3 sequence is CASSPDRGYEQYF. In nucleotides, the CDR3 is TGTGCTAGCAGCCCGGACAGGGGGTACGAGCAGTACTTC. Full variable domain (outside the CDR3, taken from reference TRBV7-7 and TRBJ2-7): GAGVSQSPRYKVTKRGQDVTLRCDPISSHATLYWYQQALGQGPEFLTYFNYEAQPDKSGLPSDRFSAERPEGSISTLTIQRTEQRDSAMYRCASSPDRGYEQYFGPGTRLTVT.

The J gene is TRBJ2-7, the V gene TRBV7-9, with 7 bases matching TRBD1. Losses at the gene ends were 5 bases for V and 4 bases for J; bases not matched to a gene: 8. Germline CDR1 is SEHNR and CDR2 is FQNEAQ (reference sequence). The CDR3 contains 14 residues. The CDR3 bases are TGTGCCAGCAGCCCCCGGGACAGAGAATACGAGCAGTACTTC. Amino acid sequence: CASSPRDREYEQYF.

This rearrangement joins TRBV15 to TRBJ2-3; tentative D call: TRBD2 (5 bases). This CDR3 has 15 amino acids. Between the trimmed V and J ends, which lost 1 base and 9 bases, there was a span of 17 bases. CDR1 and CDR2 from the germline V gene are LNHNV and YYDKDF (reference sequence). The CDR3 reads CATSRGAGLSTTQYF. CDR3 DNA: TGTGCCACCAGCAGAGGGGCGGGCCTCAGCACCACGCAGTATTTT.

The rearrangement links TRBV28 to TRBJ1-4; D is perhaps TRBD1 (5 bases). Germline V gene data show CDR1 as MDHEN and CDR2 as SYDVKM. V lost 3 bases and J lost 3, with 8 bases in between. The CDR3 totals 14 residues. This chain's CDR3 is CASSLIGANEKLFF. The DNA of the CDR3 is TGTGCCAGCAGTTTGATAGGGGCTAATGAAAAACTGTTTTTT.

In its sample, this clone was seen a few times. The J gene is TRBJ1-6, the V gene TRBV7-3; D ambiguous. The CDR3 runs to 15 residues. Germline CDR1 SGHTA, CDR2 FQGTGA. Between the trimmed V and J ends, which lost 5 bases and 7 bases, there was a span of 15 bases. The CDR3 is CASSRNQATNSPLHF. In DNA, the CDR3 is TGTGCCAGCAGCCGAAACCAGGCTACCAATTCACCCCTCCACTTT.

The chain recombines TRBV19 with TRBJ1-1; D uncertain. In germline, CDR1 is LNHDA, CDR2 SQIVND (reference sequence). The germline V and J ends were trimmed by 7 bases and 5 bases, with 20 bases remaining between them. The CDR3 is made up of 15 amino acids. The DNA of the CDR3 is TGTGCCAGTACCTATCCCCAGATTTCGGGGACTGAAGCTTTCTTT. The encoded protein is CASTYPQISGTEAFF. Drawing the rest from reference TRBV19 and TRBJ1-1, the complete variable domain is DGGITQSPKYLFRKEGQNVTLSCEQNLNHDAMYWYRQDPGQGLRLIYYSQIVNDFQKGDIAEGYSVSREKKESFPLTVTSAQKNPTAFYLCASTYPQISGTEAFFGQGTRLTVV.

This sequence joins TRBV6-5 and TRBJ1-5, with TRBD1 as a possible D gene (6 bases). From germline, CDR1 is MNHEY and CDR2 SVGAGI. The CDR3 has 12 residues. The V and J ends lost 8 bases and 7 bases respectively, with 12 bases between them. Here the CDR3 reads CASGTPWQPQHF. The CDR3 DNA is TGTGCCAGCGGGACACCGTGGCAGCCCCAGCATTTT.

Note on this clone: This sample includes further DNA sequences coding for the same CDR3. DNA for the CDR3: TGTGCCAGCAGCGTCGGAGACACAGATACGCAGTATTTT. The encoded protein is CASSVGDTDTQYF. The V call is TRBV9, the J call TRBJ2-3; D remains unclear. V lost 2 bases to trimming and J lost 2 bases, with 6 bases between them. Per the germline V gene, CDR1 is SGDLS and CDR2 is YYNGEE. The CDR3 spans 13 residues.

The chain carries TRBV29-1 and TRBJ2-4, with D possibly being TRBD1 (6 bases). The V gene lost 3 bases and the J gene lost 1 base, with 16 bases spanning the gap. CDR1 is SQVTM and CDR2 is ANQGSEA in the germline V gene. There are 16 residues in the CDR3. DNA for the CDR3: TGCAGCGTTGATAAGGGTGGGCAGGGGGCCAAAAACATTCAGTACTTC. This encodes CSVDKGGQGAKNIQYF.

Only one count was recorded for this clone. V is TRBV7-9 and J is TRBJ2-3; 11 bases fit TRBD2. The germline V gene encodes CDR1 SEHNR and CDR2 FQNEAQ (reference sequence). The CDR3 is made up of 15 amino acids. J gave up 6 bases and V 5 bases, and 7 bases lay outside the gene matches. CDR3 region: CASSDGTSGRDTQYF. In DNA form, the CDR3 reads TGTGCCAGCAGCGACGGGACTAGCGGTCGCGATACGCAGTATTTT.

The V gene is TRBV6-6, the J gene TRBJ1-2; weak D call: TRBD1 (6 bases). This CDR3 is 15 amino acids long. V was cut by 0 bases and J by 8 bases, with 16 bases left in between. Germline loops: CDR1 MNHNY, CDR2 SVGAGI (reference sequence). In nucleotides, the CDR3 is TGTGCCAGCAGTTACTCGACAGGAATGGCAGGCGGCTACACCTTC. Translating it yields CASSYSTGMAGGYTF.

The rearrangement joins TRBV12-5 to TRBJ2-7; 7 bases agree with TRBD2. V gave up 3 bases and J gave up 5 bases; unmatched junction bases: 7. The CDR3 has 14 residues. The germline V gene encodes CDR1 LGHNT and CDR2 FRNRAP. Here the CDR3 DNA reads TGTGCTAGTGGTTTAGGAGCGGGAAGGGACGAGCAGTACTTC. It is translated as CASGLGAGRDEQYF.

The rearrangement joins TRBV5-1 to TRBJ2-7; 11 bases line up with TRBD1. The germline gives CDR1 SGHRS, CDR2 YFSETQ. The CDR3 is made up of 15 amino acids. After removal of 4 bases from V and 2 bases from J, the junction contained 5 bases not matched to a gene. For the CDR3, the DNA is TGCGCCAGCAGCCAGGTGGGACAGGGGGCCTACGAGCAGTACTTC. This encodes CASSQVGQGAYEQYF.

This clone was observed a single time. The rearrangement uses TRBV28 and TRBJ2-6; weak D call: TRBD1 (6 bases). Germline values: CDR1 MDHEN, CDR2 SYDVKM. This CDR3 has 17 residues. Between the trimmed V and J ends, which lost 3 bases and 4 bases, there was a span of 16 bases. CDR3 in amino acids: CASSFGTSRSGANVLTF. DNA of the CDR3: TGTGCCAGCAGTTTTGGGACATCAAGGTCCGGGGCCAACGTCCTGACTTTC.

The chain carries TRBV15 and TRBJ1-6, with 7 nucleotides matching TRBD1. The CDR3 contains 16 residues. Germline V CDR1 and CDR2: LNHNV, YYDKDF (reference sequence). V lost 0 bases to trimming and J lost 7 bases; unmatched junction nucleotides: 6. The CDR3 DNA follows: TGTGCCACCAGCAGAGATAGGGCAGGGGGGAATTCACCCCTCCACTTT. Its translation is CATSRDRAGGNSPLHF.

The genes are TRBV7-2 and TRBJ1-1; D perhaps matches TRBD1 (6 bases). CDR1 is SGHTA, CDR2 FQGNSA, per germline. Between the trimmed V and J ends, which lost 4 bases and 3 bases, there was a span of 12 bases. CDR3 length: 14 amino acids. Written as DNA, the CDR3 is TGTGCCAGCAGCTCTGACAGGCCGCACACTGAAGCTTTCTTT. It translates to CASSSDRPHTEAFF.

The chain employs TRBV19 and TRBJ1-2, with 8 bases fitting TRBD1. V was clipped by 9 bases and J by 4 bases; unmatched bases: 7. The CDR3 runs to 13 residues. Germline values: CDR1 LNHDA, CDR2 SQIVND (reference sequence). Here the CDR3 DNA reads TGTGCCAGCCTGGACAGGGTGGGCTATGGCTACACCTTC. Its translation is CASLDRVGYGYTF. Full variable domain (rest looked up from reference TRBV19 and TRBJ1-2): DGGITQSPKYLFRKEGQNVTLSCEQNLNHDAMYWYRQDPGQGLRLIYYSQIVNDFQKGDIAEGYSVSREKKESFPLTVTSAQKNPTAFYLCASLDRVGYGYTFGSGTRLTVV.

V usage is TRBV3-1 (or the pseudogene TRBV3-2) and J usage is TRBJ2-3, with 14 positions matching TRBD2. The CDR3 consists of 20 residues. Germline values: CDR1 LGHDT, CDR2 YNNKEL (reference sequence). The ends lost 4 bases at V and 4 bases at J; junction bases unmatched: 16. CDR3 residues: CASSLYRTSGGSPMSDTQYF. CDR3 nucleotide sequence: TGTGCCAGCAGCCTCTATCGGACTAGCGGGGGGAGCCCAATGTCAGATACGCAGTATTTT.

To note about this clone: The same CDR3 arises from other DNA sequences in this sample as well. V gene TRBV7-3 combines with J gene TRBJ2-7; TRBD1 matches at 9 bases. The V segment lost 5 bases and the J segment 4 bases; nucleotides outside the gene matches: 3. This CDR3 has 13 residues. Germline-derived CDR1 and CDR2 are SGHTA and FQGTGA. The CDR3, as DNA: TGTGCCAGCAGCCCCGGACAGGGGTACGAGCAGTACTTC. Its translation: CASSPGQGYEQYF.

The CDR3 sequence: CASSRTESYGYTF. The CDR3 nucleotides read TGTGCCAGCAGTCGGACAGAGTCCTATGGCTACACCTTC. V usage is TRBV3-1 (or the pseudogene TRBV3-2) and J usage is TRBJ1-2; possible D gene TRBD1, 6 bases. V was pared by 6 bases and J by 4 bases, with 12 bases between. The CDR3 has 13 amino acids. Germline V gene sequence: CDR1 LGHDT, CDR2 YNNKEL (reference sequence).

This clone appeared once. The chain uses TRBV12-3 or TRBV12-4 and TRBJ1-2; D is undetermined. This CDR3 contains 11 residues. Trimming left V 3 bases short and J 7 bases short, with 6 bases between. The chain's CDR3 is CASSLGGGYTF. The CDR3 DNA follows: TGTGCCAGCAGTTTGGGAGGTGGCTACACCTTC.

The CDR3 DNA reads as TGTGCCAGCAGCCAGCGACAGGGGGGCTACAATGAGCAGTTCTTC. It is translated as CASSQRQGGYNEQFF. J is TRBJ2-1 and V is TRBV7-9; TRBD1 matches at 9 bases. CDR3 length equals 15 residues. From germline, CDR1 is SEHNR and CDR2 FQNEAQ (reference sequence). The J segment lost 3 bases and the V segment lost 5 bases, leaving 5 bases of the junction unmatched.